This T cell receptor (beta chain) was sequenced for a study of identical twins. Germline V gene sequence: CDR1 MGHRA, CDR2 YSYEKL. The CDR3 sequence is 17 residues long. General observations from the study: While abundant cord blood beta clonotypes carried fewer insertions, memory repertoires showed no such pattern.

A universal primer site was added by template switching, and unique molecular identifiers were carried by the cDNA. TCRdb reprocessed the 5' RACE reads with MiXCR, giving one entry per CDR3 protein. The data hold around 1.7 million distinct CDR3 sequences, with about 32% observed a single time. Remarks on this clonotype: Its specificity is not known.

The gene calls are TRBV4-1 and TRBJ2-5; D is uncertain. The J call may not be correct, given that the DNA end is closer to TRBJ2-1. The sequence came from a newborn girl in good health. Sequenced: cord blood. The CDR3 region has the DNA TGCGCCAGCAGCCACACATTGTCCCGGACGCTTCAAGAGACCCAGTTCTTC. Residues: CASSHTLSRTLQETQFF.